This T cell receptor beta chain is from a study of T cells in Graves' hyperthyroidism and ophthalmopathy. The source material, RNA transcripts, was used to amplify TCR beta CDR3 regions. The HTBI primer set drove a first-round RT-PCR of the TCR CDR3. A single record per CDR3 protein comes from TCRdb applying MiXCR to the multiplex PCR reads. The repertoire holds about 720,000 distinct CDR3 sequences, with roughly 20% as singletons. Trimming took 2 bases from V and 0 from J; bases not matched to a gene: 6. CDR3 length equals 17 residues. Per the germline V gene, CDR1 is PRHDT and CDR2 is FYEKMQ (reference sequence). This clonotype was seen a few times. The antigen remains unidentified. The hyperthyroidism was newly diagnosed and had lasted under 2 months; the patients were aged 18 to 65. Overall study results and limits: Most clonotypes expanded in thyroid above 0.001 were likewise present in blood. Researchers report that a 13 V-J model separated ophthalmopathy from stable hyperthyroidism.

The source is a woman aged 45-59 years with Graves' hyperthyroidism that later progressed to Graves' ophthalmopathy. The chain is built from TRBV13 and TRBJ2-7; 11 nucleotides match TRBD2. Sequencing was carried out using blood. For the CDR3, the DNA is TGTGCCAGCAGCTTACCGGGACTAGCGGATAGCTCCTACGAGCAGTACTTC. As protein: CASSLPGLADSSYEQYF.